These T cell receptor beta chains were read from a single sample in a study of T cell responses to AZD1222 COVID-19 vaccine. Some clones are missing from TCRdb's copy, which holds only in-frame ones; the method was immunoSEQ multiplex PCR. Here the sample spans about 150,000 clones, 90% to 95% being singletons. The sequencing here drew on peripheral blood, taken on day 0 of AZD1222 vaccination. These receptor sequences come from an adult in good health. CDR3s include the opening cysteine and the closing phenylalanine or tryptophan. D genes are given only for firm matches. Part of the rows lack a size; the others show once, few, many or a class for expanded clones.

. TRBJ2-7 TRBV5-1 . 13 CASSLEAAYEQYF TGCGCCAGCAGCTTGGAGGCTGCCTACGAGCAGTACTTC
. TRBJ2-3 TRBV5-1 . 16 CASSAWGAGSADTQYF TGCGCCAGCAGCGCCTGGGGGGCGGGGAGCGCAGATACGCAGTATTTT
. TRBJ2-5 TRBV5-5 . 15 CASSFDGRGRETQYF TGTGCCAGCAGCTTTGACGGGAGAGGACGGGAGACCCAGTACTTC
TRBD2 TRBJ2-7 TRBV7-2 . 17 CASSLRGTSGSTYEQYF TGTGCCAGCAGCTTAAGGGGGACTAGCGGGAGTACCTACGAGCAGTACTTC
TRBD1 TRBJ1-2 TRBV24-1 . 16 CATSDFHRQGAHGYTF TGTGCCACCAGTGATTTCCACAGACAGGGGGCCCATGGCTACACCTTC
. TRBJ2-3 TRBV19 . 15 CASNSLGEGTDTQYF TGTGCCAGTAATTCGCTAGGGGAGGGCACAGATACGCAGTATTTT
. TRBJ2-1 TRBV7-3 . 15 CASSLDGSYNNEQFF TGTGCCAGCAGCTTAGACGGGAGCTATAACAATGAGCAGTTCTTC
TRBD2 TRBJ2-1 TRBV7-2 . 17 CASSPGLAGVAYNEQFF TGTGCCAGCAGCCCGGGACTAGCGGGAGTCGCCTACAATGAGCAGTTCTTC
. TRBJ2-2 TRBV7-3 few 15 CASSYRTGNTGELFF TGTGCCAGCAGCTACAGAACAGGGAACACCGGGGAGCTGTTTTTT
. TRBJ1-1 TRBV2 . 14 CASSEQGEGTEAFF TGTGCCAGCAGTGAACAGGGTGAGGGCACTGAAGCTTTCTTT
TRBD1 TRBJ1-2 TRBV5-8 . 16 CASSRRGPDRKNGYTF TGTGCCAGCAGTCGGAGGGGTCCGGACAGGAAGAATGGCTACACCTTC
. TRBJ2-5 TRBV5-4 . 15 CASSLVGGLTETQYF TGTGCCAGCAGCTTGGTAGGGGGGCTAACAGAGACCCAGTACTTC
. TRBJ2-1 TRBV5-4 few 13 CASSSSAYNEQFF TGTGCCAGCAGCTCTAGCGCCTACAATGAGCAGTTCTTC
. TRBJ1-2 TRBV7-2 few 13 CASSLLQGFGYTF TGTGCCAGCAGCTTGTTACAGGGATTTGGCTACACCTTC
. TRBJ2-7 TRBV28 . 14 CASSLKLAPCEQYF TGTGCCAGCAGTTTAAAGCTAGCTCCATGCGAGCAGTACTTC
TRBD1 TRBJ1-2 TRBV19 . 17 CASSISGTVITQGGYTF TGTGCCAGTAGTATTTCGGGGACAGTGATTACCCAGGGTGGCTACACCTTC
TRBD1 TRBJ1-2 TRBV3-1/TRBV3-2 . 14 CASRLGTGGLGYTF TGTGCCAGCAGACTGGGGACAGGGGGCCTCGGCTACACCTTC
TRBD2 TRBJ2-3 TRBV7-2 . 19 CASRKRLAGGGLAPDTQYF TGTGCCAGCAGGAAAAGACTAGCGGGAGGAGGCTTGGCCCCAGATACGCAGTATTTT
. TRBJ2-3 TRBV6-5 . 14 CASSTRGSGDTQYF TGTGCCAGCAGTACCCGGGGATCGGGAGATACGCAGTATTTT
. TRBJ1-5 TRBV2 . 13 CASSVGEAFPQHF TGTGCCAGCAGTGTGGGCGAGGCTTTCCCCCAGCATTTT
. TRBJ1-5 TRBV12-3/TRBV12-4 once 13 CASSRGSNQPQHF TGTGCCAGTTCACGAGGGAGTAATCAGCCCCAGCATTTT
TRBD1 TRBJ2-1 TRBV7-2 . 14 CASSLTGGQNEQFF TGTGCCAGCAGCTTGACAGGGGGCCAAAATGAGCAGTTCTTC
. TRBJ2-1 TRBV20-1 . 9 CSASNEQFF TGCAGTGCTAGTAATGAGCAGTTCTTC
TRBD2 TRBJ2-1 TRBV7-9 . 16 CASSLEGLSWDNEQFF TGTGCCAGCAGCTTAGAGGGACTAAGTTGGGACAATGAGCAGTTCTTC